Listed here are 31 T cell receptor beta chains from one sample, sequenced in a study of cytomegalovirus exposure and HLA in healthy donors. The primer mix had 60 Vbeta and 13 Jbeta primers. Some clones are missing from TCRdb's copy, which holds only in-frame ones; the method was immunoSEQ multiplex PCR. The table lists roughly 200,000 clones, more than 65% of them singletons. Specimen: PBMCs. These receptors all come from a young woman in good health and CMV-seronegative.

V gene TRBV9 combines with J gene TRBJ1-3; TRBD1 aligns across 7 bases. Germline V CDR1 and CDR2: SGDLS, YYNGEE. The length of the CDR3 is 17 residues. V trimming: 4 bases; J trimming: 0 bases; junction bases outside the gene matches: 10. In DNA, the CDR3 is TGTGCCAGCAGCCCCCGTGGGACAGACTCCTCTGGAAACACCATATATTTT. Its translation: CASSPRGTDSSGNTIYF.

The chain couples TRBV14 to TRBJ2-3, with no clear D. With 1 base removed from V and 4 bases from J, the gap between germline ends came to 6 bases. Germline CDR1 SGHDN, CDR2 FVKESK. The CDR3 extends over 13 amino acids. DNA of the CDR3: TGTGCCAGCAGCCAAGCTATCCCAGATACGCAGTATTTT. Amino acid sequence: CASSQAIPDTQYF.

This rearrangement joins TRBV27 to TRBJ1-5, with TRBD1 matching 7 bases. The length of the CDR3 is 13 residues. Trimming at V came to 3 bases and at J to 5 bases, leaving 1 base not matched to a gene. Germline loops: CDR1 MNHEY, CDR2 SMNVEV (reference sequence). The CDR3 region is CASSFTGDQPQHF. The CDR3 DNA follows: TGTGCCAGCAGTTTCACAGGGGATCAGCCCCAGCATTTT.

V gene TRBV9 combines with J gene TRBJ2-7; D is uncertain. Germline lookup yields CDR1 SGDLS and CDR2 YYNGEE. CDR3 size: 13 residues. V lost 4 bases and J 5 bases, leaving 13 bases between the germline ends. The CDR3 DNA reads as TGTGCCAGCAGCACACATACAGAGCACGAGCAGTACTTC. It yields the protein CASSTHTEHEQYF.

The rearrangement uses TRBV7-2 and TRBJ1-2, with D possibly matching TRBD1 (6 bases). Between the trimmed V and J ends, which lost 4 bases and 4 bases, there was a span of 13 bases. Per germline, CDR1 SGHTA and CDR2 FQGNSA. The CDR3 runs to 14 residues. CDR3 residues: CASSSGTPIYGYTF. The CDR3, as DNA: TGTGCCAGCAGCTCCGGGACACCCATCTATGGCTACACCTTC. Filled out from reference TRBV7-2 and TRBJ1-2, the complete variable domain reads GAGVSQSPSNKVTEKGKDVELRCDPISGHTALYWYRQSLGQGLEFLIYFQGNSAPDKSGLPSDRFSAERTGGSVSTLTIQRTQQEDSAVYLCASSSGTPIYGYTFGSGTRLTVV.

Concerning this clone: Additional DNA sequences in this sample encode the identical CDR3. V usage is TRBV5-4 and J usage is TRBJ1-4; TRBD1 aligns across 7 bases. With V trimmed by 4 bases and J by 5 bases, 8 bases remained unmatched. The germline CDR1 and CDR2 sequences are SGHNT and YYREEE (reference sequence). The CDR3 is 15 residues long. In nucleotides, the CDR3 is TGTGCCAGCAGCCCCAGGACAGGCGGAAATGAAAAACTGTTTTTT. This sequence encodes CASSPRTGGNEKLFF.

This clone appeared a single time. CDR3 loop: CASSPTLAGQPFF. For the CDR3, the DNA is TGTGCCAGCAGCCCAACGCTAGCGGGGCAGCCGTTCTTC. V is TRBV7-3 and J is TRBJ2-1, with 9 bases aligning to TRBD2. CDR3 size: 13 residues. Germline V gene sequence: CDR1 SGHTA, CDR2 FQGTGA. With 5 bases clipped from V and 15 bases from J, the junction kept 11 bases outside the gene matches. Filled out from reference TRBV7-3 and TRBJ2-1, the complete variable domain reads GAGVSQTPSNKVTEKGKYVELRCDPISGHTALYWYRQSLGQGPEFLIYFQGTGAADDSGLPNDRFFAVRPEGSVSTLKIQRTERGDSAVYLCASSPTLAGQPFFGPGTRLTVL.

The chain combines TRBV5-1 with TRBJ2-5; 8 nucleotides align to TRBD1. V lost 1 base to trimming and J lost 5 bases; unmatched junction nucleotides: 4. The CDR3 runs 14 residues. CDR1 and CDR2 from the germline V gene are SGHRS and YFSETQ. The CDR3 loop reads CASSLTGGRETQYF. The CDR3 DNA reads TGCGCCAGCAGCTTGACAGGGGGTCGGGAGACCCAGTACTTC.

This rearrangement joins TRBV25-1 to TRBJ1-4; 11 bases line up with TRBD1. Germline V gene lookup returns CDR1 MGHDK and CDR2 SYGVNS. This CDR3 spans 13 amino acids. Trimming cost V 8 bases and J 8 bases; bases outside gene matches: 4. The CDR3 region is CASAGTGGEKLFF. Here the CDR3 DNA reads TGTGCCAGCGCCGGGACAGGGGGGGAAAAACTGTTTTTT.

This clone appeared a single time. The CDR3 protein is CASSLGRGRAEVYGYTF. CDR3 nucleotides: TGTGCCAGCAGCTTGGGCAGGGGGCGCGCGGAGGTCTATGGCTACACCTTC. This chain uses TRBV5-8 with TRBJ1-2; 8 bases match TRBD1. This CDR3 contains 17 residues. The germline V gene has CDR1 SGHTS and CDR2 YDEGEE. V shed 0 bases, J shed 4 bases, and the junction held 11 bases outside the gene matches.

The V gene is TRBV9, the J gene TRBJ2-2, with D possibly being TRBD2 (5 bases). The CDR3 is made up of 15 amino acids. V dropped 5 bases and J dropped 3 bases, with 14 bases sitting between them. The germline V gene has CDR1 SGDLS and CDR2 YYNGEE. CDR3: CASSSSGFHTGELFF. For the CDR3, the DNA is TGTGCCAGCAGTTCGTCGGGGTTCCACACCGGGGAGCTGTTTTTT.

The sample holds one count of this clone. The chain has TRBV5-1 and TRBJ1-1; D remains ambiguous. Trimming removed 0 bases from V and 8 bases from J, with 5 bases in between. Germline assignment: CDR1 SGHRS and CDR2 YFSETQ. This CDR3 spans 11 amino acids. The CDR3 is CASSLGAEAFF. CDR3 sequence (DNA): TGCGCCAGCAGCTTGGGGGCCGAAGCTTTCTTT.

V usage is TRBV7-6 and J usage is TRBJ1-5; 8 nucleotides line up with TRBD1. The V and J ends lost 0 bases and 4 bases, in that order; junction bases with no gene match: 14. The germline V gene has CDR1 SGHVS and CDR2 FNYEAQ. This CDR3 contains 19 residues. DNA of the CDR3: TGTGCCAGCAGCTTAGCCGTTGGGACTTCCGGACAGGGTAATCAGCCCCAGCATTTT. This encodes CASSLAVGTSGQGNQPQHF.

Regarding this clone: In the same sample, other DNA sequences code for this CDR3. V is TRBV7-9 and J is TRBJ1-2; D is ambiguous. The CDR3 is 15 residues long. V was cut by 1 base and J by 0 bases, with 9 bases left in between. Germline V gives CDR1 SEHNR, CDR2 FQNEAQ (reference sequence). The CDR3 sequence: CASSLVAAPNYGYTF. CDR3 nucleotides: TGTGCCAGCAGCTTAGTAGCGGCCCCTAACTATGGCTACACCTTC.

The J gene is TRBJ2-5, the V gene TRBV4-2; D ambiguous. With 1 base removed from V and 0 bases from J, the gap between germline ends came to 9 bases. The CDR3 has 15 residues. Germline values: CDR1 LGHNA, CDR2 YNFKEQ. CDR3 region: CASSQVTQYQETQYF. The CDR3 DNA is TGTGCCAGCAGCCAAGTTACCCAGTACCAAGAGACCCAGTACTTC.

This chain connects TRBV11-2 to TRBJ2-1; D gene ambiguous. Germline V gene data show CDR1 as SGHAT and CDR2 as FQNNGV. This CDR3 spans 14 amino acids. V was clipped by 6 bases and J by 10 bases, with 19 bases between them. The CDR3 sequence is CASSPLTTELEQFF. The CDR3 coding sequence is TGTGCCAGCAGTCCCCTAACAACGGAGCTCGAGCAGTTCTTC.

The V gene is TRBV6-4, the J gene TRBJ1-6; TRBD1 matches 8 bases. The CDR3 loop spans 17 amino acids. V trimming: 0 bases; J trimming: 13 bases; junction bases outside the gene matches: 14. Germline CDR1 reads MRHNA; CDR2 reads SNTAGT. The CDR3 region is CASSDSESVQGAVPLHF. The CDR3 bases are TGTGCCAGCAGTGACTCGGAGTCAGTGCAGGGGGCGGTCCCCCTCCACTTT.

This clone was detected only once. The chain employs TRBV13 and TRBJ2-7; D possibly corresponds to TRBD2 (5 bases). Germline-derived CDR1 and CDR2 are PRHDT and FYEKMQ (reference sequence). V was shortened by 3 bases and J by 9 bases, with 12 bases between the two germline ends. The CDR3 is 12 residues long. CDR3 bases: TGTGCCAGCAGCTTCGCGGGTAGAGGGCAGTACTTC. Translation: CASSFAGRGQYF.

The chain recombines TRBV7-8 with TRBJ1-5, with D perhaps matching TRBD1 (5 bases). The CDR3 covers 15 residues. The germline V and J ends were trimmed by 2 bases and 4 bases, with 12 bases remaining between them. The germline CDR1 and CDR2 sequences are SGHVS and FQNEAQ. CDR3 DNA sequence: TGTGCCAGCAGCTTATCGAGACAGACAAATCAGCCCCAGCATTTT. Protein sequence: CASSLSRQTNQPQHF.

J is TRBJ2-5 and V is TRBV4-2; D perhaps matches TRBD2 (6 bases). CDR3 length: 16 residues. Per germline, CDR1 LGHNA and CDR2 YNFKEQ. Trimming shortened V by 0 bases and J by 5 bases, and 16 bases separated the two germline ends. The CDR3 loop reads CASSQEGTLPSETQYF. The CDR3 nucleotides are TGTGCCAGCAGCCAAGAGGGGACTTTACCGTCGGAGACCCAGTACTTC.

Only one count was recorded for this clone. For the CDR3, the DNA is TGCGCCAGCAGTGTGACGGAGAGCTCTGGAAACACCATATATTTT. Its protein is CASSVTESSGNTIYF. The chain uses TRBV5-1 and TRBJ1-3, with D unresolved. There are 15 residues in the CDR3. V dropped 5 bases and J dropped 0 bases, with 12 bases sitting between them. Germline CDR1 SGHRS, CDR2 YFSETQ.

This clone was picked up a small number of times. The chain couples TRBV7-2 to TRBJ2-2; no definite D call. Germline-derived CDR1 and CDR2 are SGHTA and FQGNSA. Trimming took 1 base from V and 4 from J, leaving 10 bases between them. This CDR3 comprises 15 residues. The CDR3 coding sequence is TGTGCCAGCAGCTTAGTCAGATCAAGCACCGGGGAGCTGTTTTTT. Protein: CASSLVRSSTGELFF.

This clone appeared a few times. The rearrangement links TRBV7-2 to TRBJ2-7; 10 bases are shared with TRBD2. Germline values: CDR1 SGHTA, CDR2 FQGNSA. CDR3 size: 19 residues. With 0 bases clipped from V and 3 bases from J, the junction kept 14 bases outside the gene matches. The CDR3 bases are TGTGCCAGCAGCTTAGCCGGGGTAGCGGGGGGCCCGGTGTACTACGAGCAGTACTTC. Residues: CASSLAGVAGGPVYYEQYF.

This clone has just a few counts. One junction end disagrees with the germline gene, perhaps due to a read error. The chain carries TRBV19 and TRBJ2-6; a weak D match, TRBD1 (6 bases). Germline CDR1 and CDR2: LNHDA and SQIVND (reference sequence). This CDR3 comprises 14 residues. The CDR3 protein is CASSTGSGANVLTF. The CDR3, as DNA: TGTGCCAGCAGTACAGGGTCTGGGGCCAACGTCCTGACTTTC.

Only a few counts were recorded for this clone. In DNA form, the CDR3 reads TGCAGCGTAGACATAGATGGACAGGGCGCCAATCAGCCCCAGCATTTT. Its translation: CSVDIDGQGANQPQHF. The chain uses TRBV29-1 and TRBJ1-5; 8 nucleotides match TRBD1. With V trimmed by 6 bases and J by 3 bases, 13 bases remained unmatched. Germline values: CDR1 SQVTM, CDR2 ANQGSEA. The CDR3 has 16 residues.

The chain is built from TRBV7-3 and TRBJ2-2; 7 bases fit TRBD2. Germline assignment: CDR1 SGHTA and CDR2 FQGTGA. This CDR3 has 14 amino acids. The junction had 3 bases not matched to a gene; V was cut back by 2 bases and J by 6 bases. The CDR3 spells CASSLLGGAGELFF. CDR3 DNA sequence: TGTGCCAGCAGCTTATTGGGAGGGGCCGGGGAGCTGTTTTTT.

The rearrangement links TRBV7-9 to TRBJ2-5; 7 bases align to TRBD2. Germline loops: CDR1 SEHNR, CDR2 FQNEAQ (reference sequence). This CDR3 region has 13 residues. V lost 3 bases and J lost 4; bases outside the gene matches: 2. CDR3 coding DNA: TGTGCCAGCAGCTTTGGGGGGGGAGAGACCCAGTACTTC. Its protein is CASSFGGGETQYF.

The rearrangement links TRBV4-1 to TRBJ2-6, with D possibly TRBD1 on 6 matching bases. This CDR3 contains 17 residues. The germline CDR1 and CDR2 sequences are MGHRA and YSYEKL. V was clipped by 5 bases and J by 0 bases, with 14 bases between them. The CDR3 is CASSGTGITSGANVLTF. CDR3 in DNA: TGCGCCAGCAGCGGTACAGGGATAACCTCTGGGGCCAACGTCCTGACTTTC.

V gene TRBV7-9 combines with J gene TRBJ2-3, with 14 positions matching TRBD2. The germline V gene has CDR1 SEHNR and CDR2 FQNEAQ (reference sequence). CDR3 length: 18 amino acids. The J segment lost 5 bases and the V segment lost 5 bases, leaving 12 bases of the junction unmatched. The CDR3 nucleotides are TGTGCCAGCAGCGCTACACCGGGACTAGCGGGAGTTGGAGATACGCAGTATTTT. Translated, it gives CASSATPGLAGVGDTQYF.

V is TRBV5-1 and J is TRBJ2-7, with TRBD1 matching over 12 bases. J gave up 5 bases and V 3 bases, and 12 bases lay outside the gene matches. The CDR3 extends over 17 amino acids. Germline values: CDR1 SGHRS, CDR2 YFSETQ. The CDR3 bases are TGCGCCAGCAGCTCAGGGACAGGGGGCTTCCGGGGCCACGAGCAGTACTTC. Translated, it gives CASSSGTGGFRGHEQYF.

This sequence joins TRBV27 and TRBJ2-5; 7 bases are shared with TRBD1. Trimming removed 3 bases from V and 3 bases from J; junction bases left unmatched: 7. Germline V gene data show CDR1 as MNHEY and CDR2 as SMNVEV (reference sequence). The CDR3 loop spans 15 amino acids. The CDR3 loop is CASSFSDRVEETQYF. CDR3 DNA sequence: TGTGCCAGCAGTTTCTCAGACAGGGTTGAAGAGACCCAGTACTTC.